This T cell receptor beta chain was identified during a study of cytomegalovirus exposure and HLA in healthy donors (dated by TCRdb to 2016 to 2017). Study-wide context: In an earlier analysis of 587 of the donors, around 290 Gb of sequence data and approximately 120 million unique TCR beta sequences from roughly 180 million T cells were reported. Every repertoire in the discovery cohort had been generated on one and the same sequencing platform. Across 398 genotyped donors of the cohort, an average of roughly 230,000 unique TCR beta nucleotide sequences per donor were sequenced, and approximately 17% of those sequences were non-productive. Genome-wide SNP genotypes for about 65% of the roughly 670 donors were used in a later genetic analysis, which treated that subset as a discovery cohort. HLA typing covered class I and class II loci at four-digit resolution. To study patterns of TCR occurrence, a later analysis re-analyzed previously published TCR beta repertoires from 550 to 800 donors and added high-resolution HLA genotyping. An early release covering 500 to 750 HLA-typed donors comprised about 320 gigabases of sequencing data and around 85 million unique TCR sequences. In addition to the first cohort of roughly 670 subjects, a separate validation cohort of approximately 130 different subjects was used. The number of typed donors differed by locus: about 620-640 for A, B, C, DRB1 and DQB1; 500 to 550 for DQA1; around 580 for DPA1; and about 450 for DPB1. In an earlier analysis of a few hundred of the donors, high-throughput TCR beta sequencing was used to judge whether each TCR beta V gene segment behaved as functional or pseudogenic. The study profiled the T cell repertoires of hundreds of subjects by immunosequencing and related them to cytomegalovirus serostatus. Roughly 5 DR-DQ haplotypes were treated as single units for association and clustering because of strong linkage in the cohort. The study aimed to test whether signatures of past pathogen exposure could be identified by cataloging public T cell receptors. The study combined high-throughput TCR immunosequencing, statistical association of individual TCRs with disease status, and machine learning to predict cytomegalovirus infection status. Rather than drawing on any new phenotypic data, the later analysis identified candidate immune exposures from TCR beta sequences and the way those sequences occurred across donors. Donor age, sex, ethnicity and CMV serostatus were compiled together with the repertoire data. The genetic ancestry cluster associated with self-reported Caucasian donors included over 65% of the roughly 380 genotyped donors.

The CDR3 spans 15 residues, from the cysteine through the phenylalanine. Solely the CDR3 DNA is kept, with 45 bases framed from the first base. The junction carries 7 bases between V and J, which are trimmed by 0 bases and 0 bases respectively. CDR1 SGDLS and CDR2 YYNGEE are derived from the germline V gene. Results and caveats for the whole study, not just this receptor: Immune exposure information for the cohort was limited to CMV serostatus. Some IMGT-functional V segments, including TRBV6-2 and TRBV6-3, could not be told apart with the 87-base-pair reads, so those segments were excluded. A total of 164 TCR beta chains were listed by the study as associated with cytomegalovirus. A cluster of highly shared sequence variants was judged likely to be a technical artifact of the sequencing pipeline. Specific HLA alleles were associated with 18,000 or so TCR beta sequences at a false discovery rate of 0.05 in a later analysis. Because HLA typing was missing for some donors at each locus, association tests included only the typed subset. According to a later analysis, parvovirus B19, influenza, CMV and Epstein-Barr virus appeared linked to several top co-occurrence clusters. In an earlier analysis of fewer than 750 of the donors, most TCR beta V segments were observed in productive rearrangements about 90% or about 30% of the time, broadly matching IMGT annotations. It was suggested by the authors that the approach could potentially be generalized to other disease states and immunological phenotypes. Correlated functional status among segregating V segments might reflect linkage disequilibrium, but an unknown experimental factor could not be ruled out. Across donors, most TCR sequences were observed very rarely, whereas some public TCRs were present in many individuals. A later analysis found that HLA-associated TCR beta chains were more clonally expanded and had lower generation probabilities than equally common non-associated chains. According to a later genetic analysis, donors in an Asian-associated ancestry cluster had fewer N-insertions in productive TCRs than the approximately 700-donor mean. According to a later analysis, TCR association rates differed among HLA loci, with DRB1 alleles showing the most associated TCRs and HLA-C alleles showing the fewest. In vitro tests confirmed that a few of the cytomegalovirus-associated TCR beta chains recognize cytomegalovirus antigens. Because counts were too low, 15 to 20 rarely observed V segments, including chromosome 9 orphons, were excluded from the earlier analysis of around 590 of the donors. The classifier was reported to diagnose cytomegalovirus status with high specificity and sensitivity in both the original and validation cohorts. Most CMV-associated TCR beta chains appeared to be HLA-restricted in a later analysis, and the HLA associations seemed to be driven largely by CMV exposure. An association between a missense DCLRE1C variant and V-gene and J-gene trimming of TCR beta chains was found in a later genetic analysis and replicated in an independent cohort. The cohort was sequenced for TCR beta chains only, and without alpha or paired-chain data the features that could be detected were limited. Sequencing depth was assumed to be roughly uniform across donors in the presence/absence analyses, though that assumption may not hold. When HLA alleles, especially DR and DQ, strongly co-occurred, TCR associations were difficult to assign to individual alleles. A further reported finding was that TCR beta sequences accurately predicted the HLA-A and HLA-B alleles for most subjects in the first cohort.

The method behind the library was the immunoSEQ multiplex PCR assay. The multiplex PCR relied on a mix of 60 forward primers for TCR Vbeta segments and 13 reverse primers for TCR Jbeta segments. The CDR3 region of rearranged TCR beta genes was amplified from genomic DNA with a multiplex PCR assay. The amplified TCR beta libraries were sequenced on the Illumina HiSeq System as 87-base-pair reads. The authors' pipeline ran thus. A later analysis tallied tens of millions of unique TCR beta chains across the 666 repertoires, and approximately 9.9 million of those chains were shared by two or more donors. To remove PCR and sequencing errors, raw reads were error-corrected and collapsed into unique sequences using a nearest-neighbor algorithm that merged closely related sequences. V, D and J gene segments were assigned by aligning CDR3 sequences to IMGT reference sequences. Each retained sequence needed at least a six-nucleotide match to both a V gene segment and a J gene segment. Rearrangements were classified as productive when the CDR3 lacked stop codons and remained in frame with V and J, and all other rearrangements were classified as non-productive. CDR3 was defined according to IMGT convention as the region running from the second conserved V-encoded cysteine to the conserved J-encoded phenylalanine. Sequences without an unambiguous match to a single V gene segment were excluded from the earlier analysis of over 500 of the donors. An earlier analysis of about 590 of the donors classified V segments as functional when productive rearrangements were above 56.7% and as segregating when the standard deviation between donors was above 5%. A statistical classification framework was built to diagnose cytomegalovirus status from the catalog of TCR beta chain sequences. A later analysis assigned V and J genes by comparing TCR nucleotide sequences with IMGT/GENE-DB human TR gene sequences. In a later analysis, CDR3 sequences and most-parsimonious VDJ recombination scenarios were assigned using the TCRdist pipeline. A later analysis defined each TCR beta chain by its CDR3 amino acid sequence plus V-gene family, and excluded reads lacking a unique V-gene family. To address suspected cross-contamination and a sequencing artifact, a later analysis removed around 600 highly shared, low-generation-probability nucleotide sequences. For each public chain, a later analysis derived a clonal expansion index from normalized ranks of inferred template counts within each repertoire. In a later analysis, generation probabilities were computed with a VDJ recombination model fitted to out-of-frame rearrangements, and the resulting probabilities were checked against IGoR. Hypergeometric tests were used in a later analysis to score TCR-TCR, TCR-HLA and TCR-CMV co-occurrence, with a repertoire-size bias correction applied to the TCR pairs. To estimate false discovery rates, a later analysis permuted the HLA or CMV assignments 20 times. In a later analysis, co-occurring TCRs were grouped with DBSCAN, and TCRdist sequence similarity was added when clustering was performed within HLA-allele-positive subsets. Co-occurrence clustering excluded repertoires with fewer than 30,000 or more than 120,000 public chains, plus five with anomalous nucleotide sharing. TCRdb limited this immuneACCESS table to in-frame rearrangements with V and J called. A share of clones is missing; checked studies link under half to unresolved V genes, and the rest is unexplained. The DNA gave D and trimming, while V, J and clone size come from that table. This sample holds around 100,000 clones; just under 70% were observed only once. The ten top clones hold roughly 8.7% of the sample.

The cohort was made up of 500 to 850 healthy bone marrow donors. Cohort members were all nominally healthy when sampled, although unrecorded immune exposures were likely present. The donor tested CMV seropositive and was one of the 289 seropositive cohort members. A peripheral blood sample was provided by each donor, and peripheral blood mononuclear cells were used for TCR beta sequencing. Genomic DNA extraction from the blood cell samples was performed with the Qiagen DNeasy Blood Extraction Kit. On this clone: Its antigen is unknown. Per-nucleotide qualities are absent, and no much larger clonotype sits a single base away.

The receptor was isolated from a man aged 25 to 40 in good health and CMV-seropositive. The chain joins TRBV9 to TRBJ1-5; the D gene is not confidently resolved. Specimen: PBMCs. CDR3 reads: CASSVGTSSNQPQHF. In nucleotide form, the sequence is TGTGCCAGCAGCGTAGGGACTTCTAGCAATCAGCCCCAGCATTTT.